This TCR beta chain was found in a study of T-cell memory formation after mild COVID-19. Findings of the study overall: CM and EM subsets held most contracting CD4+ clones; EMRA held CD8+ ones.

V was pared by 4 bases and J by 8 bases, with 8 bases of the junction left unmatched. CDR3 length: 15 amino acids. Germline V gene sequence: CDR1 SGHRS, CDR2 YFSETQ. Libraries for TCRalpha and TCRbeta carried sample barcodes and unique molecular identifiers via 5'RACE. Each CDR3 protein gets one entry after TCRdb re-called the 5' RACE reads with MiXCR. The data hold about 290,000 distinct CDR3 sequences, with roughly 15% observed a single time. This clonotype has only one observation. Its antigen is undetermined. The chain carries TRBV5-1 and TRBJ1-4, with 10 bases matching TRBD1. Sequenced: PBMCs or a T cell subset sorted from them (not recorded which). The source of this sequence is a young man who had mild COVID-19 (a few samples of this study predate the infection). Cell type and time point are not known. CDR3 coding DNA: TGCGCCAGCAGCAACGGCGGGACAGGGGAGGAAAAACTGTTTTTT. Its translation: CASSNGGTGEEKLFF.